This TCR beta chain was profiled in a study of CD8 T cells in ankylosing spondylitis. This CDR3 comprises 18 residues. The V gene's germline CDR1 is MNHNS and CDR2 SASEGT. The junction had 18 bases not matched to a gene; V was cut back by 6 bases and J by 2 bases. As to this clonotype: What it binds is not known.

Study-wide findings and caveats: Ankylosing spondylitis blood appeared to carry a characteristic TCR beta motif of roughly eight highly homologous variants. In ankylosing spondylitis patients, matched synovial fluid reportedly showed significant enrichment of disease-linked clones.

Using quantitative 5'-RACE with molecular barcodes, the authors made TCR beta libraries. TCRdb passed the 5' RACE reads through MiXCR, listing each CDR3 protein once. This repertoire shows 100,000 to 150,000 distinct CDR3 sequences, 17% found once; its top ten account for roughly a third. The sequence was collected from a male donor with ankylosing spondylitis. The sequenced sample was blood, either unsorted or a sorted T cell fraction (not recorded which). The rearrangement uses TRBV6-1 and TRBJ1-2, with 7 bases matching TRBD1. The CDR3 coding sequence is TGTGCCAGCAGGGATCCTCTTCCGACAGGGAGGGGAAACTATGGCTACACCTTC. This gives the protein CASRDPLPTGRGNYGYTF.